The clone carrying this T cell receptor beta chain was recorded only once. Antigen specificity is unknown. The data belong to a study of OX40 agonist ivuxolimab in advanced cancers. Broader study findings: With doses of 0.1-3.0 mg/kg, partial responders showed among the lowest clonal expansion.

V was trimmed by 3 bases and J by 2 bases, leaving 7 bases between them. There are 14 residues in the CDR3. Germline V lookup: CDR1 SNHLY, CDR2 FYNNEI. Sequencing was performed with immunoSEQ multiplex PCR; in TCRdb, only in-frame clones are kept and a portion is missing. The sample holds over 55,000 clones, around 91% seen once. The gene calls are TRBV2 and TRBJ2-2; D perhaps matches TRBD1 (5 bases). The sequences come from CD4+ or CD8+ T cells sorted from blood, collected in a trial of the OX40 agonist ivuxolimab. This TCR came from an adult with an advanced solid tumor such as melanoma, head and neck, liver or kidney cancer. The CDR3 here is CASSDGQNTGELFF. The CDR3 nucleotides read TGTGCCAGCAGTGATGGACAAAACACCGGGGAGCTGTTTTTT. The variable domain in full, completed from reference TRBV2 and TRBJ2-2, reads EPEVTQTPSHQVTQMGQEVILRCVPISNHLYFYWYRQILGQKVEFLVSFYNNEISEKSEIFDDQFSVERPDGSNFTLKIRSTKLEDSAMYFCASSDGQNTGELFFGEGSRLTVL.